Listed here are 10 T cell receptor beta chains from one sample, sequenced in a study of neoadjuvant nivolumab and ipilimumab in lung cancer (dated by TCRdb to the early 2020s). The library relied on the immunoSEQ multiplex PCR assay. The table was pulled from immuneACCESS by TCRdb, which kept in-frame rearrangements only. Such tables lose some clones; where checked, under half of the loss comes from unresolved V genes, and the rest has no known cause. The sample table contains some 43,000 clones; only one count was recorded for around 89% of them. Together, the top ten hold 3.7% of the sample. Reading the label with the study, this specimen's time point is: pretherapy, before neoadjuvant immune checkpoint inhibitors. Material: blood, obtained before neoadjuvant nivolumab, alone or with ipilimumab. Receptors originate from an adult with non-small cell lung cancer. Some clones in this sample may be carry-over from other donors' samples.

The chain has TRBV7-2 and TRBJ2-5, with 9 bases aligning to TRBD1. The CDR3 is made up of 14 amino acids. The junction had 5 bases not matched to a gene; V was cut back by 4 bases and J by 5 bases. In germline, CDR1 is SGHTA, CDR2 FQGNSA. CDR3 protein: CASSSQGAAETQYF. The CDR3 DNA reads TGTGCCAGCAGCTCACAGGGGGCTGCGGAGACCCAGTACTTC.

The rearrangement links TRBV19 to TRBJ2-3; D uncertain. The ends were cut back, 5 bases at V and 9 bases at J, with 12 bases in the middle. Germline loops: CDR1 LNHDA, CDR2 SQIVND (reference sequence). The CDR3 covers 12 residues. The CDR3 DNA sequence: TGTGCCAGTAGTTCTCGGGTGGGGACGCAGTATTTT. Translation: CASSSRVGTQYF.

The chain recombines TRBV29-1 with TRBJ2-1; the D gene is possibly TRBD2 (5 bases). CDR3 size: 14 residues. V was clipped by 4 bases and J by 2 bases, with 12 bases between them. From germline, CDR1 is SQVTM and CDR2 ANQGSEA. CDR3 DNA sequence: TGCAGCGTTGGTATTGTGGGAGCCTACAATGAGCAGTTCTTC. This gives the protein CSVGIVGAYNEQFF.

The V and J genes are TRBV5-1 and TRBJ2-3; D might be TRBD1 (6 bases). Germline assignment: CDR1 SGHRS and CDR2 YFSETQ. Trimming cost V 0 bases and J 2 bases, with 10 bases left between them. The CDR3 is 15 amino acids. CDR3 region: CASSLVGQPTDTQYF. The CDR3 nucleotides read TGCGCCAGCAGCTTGGTTGGACAGCCCACAGATACGCAGTATTTT.

The rearrangement joins TRBV7-2 to TRBJ2-7, with D perhaps TRBD2 (5 bases). The CDR3 extends over 13 amino acids. Trimming left V 4 bases short and J 3 bases short, with 10 bases between. The germline CDR1 and CDR2 sequences are SGHTA and FQGNSA. The CDR3 spells CASSSSGNYEQYF. The CDR3, as DNA: TGTGCCAGCAGCTCCTCCGGGAACTACGAGCAGTACTTC.

The chain couples TRBV29-1 to TRBJ2-5; tentative D call: TRBD2 (6 bases). The CDR3 totals 11 residues. The V end lost 8 bases, the J end lost 4 bases, and 11 bases lay between the germline ends. The germline V gene has CDR1 SQVTM and CDR2 ANQGSEA. The CDR3 bases are TGCAGCACCGGGACTGTAGAGACCCAGTACTTC. It encodes CSTGTVETQYF.

This chain uses TRBV30 with TRBJ2-6, with D uncertain. Trimming left V 2 bases short and J 4 bases short, with 6 bases between. This CDR3 comprises 13 residues. CDR1 is GTSNPN, CDR2 SVGIG, per germline (reference sequence). CDR3 sequence reads: CAWSLSGANVLTF. CDR3 DNA: TGTGCCTGGAGTTTATCAGGGGCCAACGTCCTGACTTTC.

The chain employs TRBV18 and TRBJ2-3; 8 nucleotides line up with TRBD2. V was pared by 2 bases and J by 0 bases, with 7 bases of the junction left unmatched. This CDR3 comprises 17 residues. Germline V gene data show CDR1 as KGHSH and CDR2 as LQKENI. The CDR3 nucleotides read TGTGCCAGCTCACCAGTGAAAGAGCGGGGGAGCACAGATACGCAGTATTTT. Residues: CASSPVKERGSTDTQYF.

The genes are TRBV5-4 and TRBJ2-3; D remains unclear. This CDR3 is 13 amino acids long. Germline V lookup: CDR1 SGHNT, CDR2 YYREEE (reference sequence). Trimming stripped 1 base from V and 2 bases from J, with 5 bases between. The CDR3 sequence: CASSLYNTDTQYF. DNA of the CDR3: TGTGCCAGCAGCTTGTACAACACAGATACGCAGTATTTT. The full variable domain, in which reference TRBV5-4 and TRBJ2-3 provide the parts outside the CDR3, is ETGVTQSPTHLIKTRGQQVTLRCSSQSGHNTVSWYQQALGQGPQFIFQYYREEENGRGNFPPRFSGLQFPNYSSELNVNALELDDSALYLCASSLYNTDTQYFGPGTRLTVL.

V usage is TRBV5-1 and J usage is TRBJ2-5; 12 bases map to TRBD2. CDR3 length equals 17 residues. After removal of 3 bases from V and 2 bases from J, the junction contained 8 bases not matched to a gene. In germline, CDR1 is SGHRS, CDR2 YFSETQ. The CDR3 here is CASSSMTSGRSQETQYF. The CDR3 DNA follows: TGCGCCAGCAGCTCGATGACTAGCGGGAGATCTCAAGAGACCCAGTACTTC.